These 27 T cell receptor beta chains were sequenced from one sample in a study of blood T cell repertoires in COVID-19 (dated by TCRdb to about 2020). The library came from the immunoSEQ multiplex PCR assay. TCRdb limited this immuneACCESS table to in-frame rearrangements with V and J called. A share of clones is missing; checked studies link under half to unresolved V genes, and the rest is unexplained. The sample includes 100,000 or so clones, with 81% observed a single time. The leading ten clones occupy 8.5% to 9.5% of the sample. What was sequenced was peripheral blood. The receptor source for this set is a woman in her 70s with acute or convalescent COVID-19.

The V gene is TRBV6-6, the J gene TRBJ1-3, with D perhaps matching TRBD1 (6 bases). Germline CDR1 is MNHNY and CDR2 is SVGAGI (reference sequence). This CDR3 contains 17 residues. The V and J ends lost 5 bases and 2 bases respectively, with 19 bases between them. For the CDR3, the DNA is TGTGCCAGCAGTCGGTCCCAGGTCCAGGGGACTGGAAACACCATATATTTT. Translation: CASSRSQVQGTGNTIYF.

This clone showed up just once. The chain employs TRBV9 and TRBJ1-6; D is uncertain. With 4 bases removed from V and 8 bases from J, the gap between germline ends came to 13 bases. The CDR3 is 14 residues long. In germline, CDR1 is SGDLS, CDR2 YYNGEE. The CDR3 region is CASSTWEKYSPLHF. The DNA for the CDR3 is TGTGCCAGCAGCACTTGGGAGAAGTATTCACCCCTCCACTTT.

This clone showed up just a few times. The chain has TRBV2 and TRBJ1-6; the match to TRBD1 covers 11 bases. With 7 bases clipped from V and 8 bases from J, the junction kept 7 bases outside the gene matches. Germline loops: CDR1 SNHLY, CDR2 FYNNEI. There are 15 residues in the CDR3. CDR3 DNA sequence: TGTGCCAGCACCGGACAGGGGGCTTGGGATTCACCCCTCCACTTT. Its protein is CASTGQGAWDSPLHF.

This clone was seen only once. The genes are TRBV5-8 and TRBJ1-4, with D hard to call. V was pared by 5 bases and J by 8 bases, with 19 bases between. The CDR3 spans 15 residues. Germline CDR1 is SGHTS and CDR2 is YDEGEE. The CDR3 DNA is TGTGCCAGCAGGTTTAGAGGAGCAACCGCGGAAAAACTGTTTTTT. This translates into CASRFRGATAEKLFF.

This clone showed up just once. The chain recombines TRBV6-1 with TRBJ2-3; 9 bases agree with TRBD1. The germline V gene encodes CDR1 MNHNS and CDR2 SASEGT. The CDR3 totals 16 residues. V was pared by 2 bases and J by 3 bases, with 6 bases of the junction left unmatched. As DNA, the CDR3 is TGTGCCAGCAGTGAATTTCTGGGACAGGGAACAGATACGCAGTATTTT. This codes for CASSEFLGQGTDTQYF.

CDR3 sequence (DNA): TGTGCCATCACCAAAACAGGCGATCGCTCTGGAAACACCATATATTTT. Its translation: CAITKTGDRSGNTIYF. The rearrangement links TRBV10-3 to TRBJ1-3; maybe TRBD1 (5 bases). The germline V and J ends were trimmed by 7 bases and 0 bases, with 16 bases remaining between them. Germline V gene sequence: CDR1 ENHRY, CDR2 SYGVKD. This CDR3 has 16 amino acids.

This chain links TRBV7-9 with TRBJ2-7; TRBD1 might be the D (6 bases). V lost 4 bases and J lost 5, with 18 bases in between. The CDR3 spans 15 residues. Germline V lookup: CDR1 SEHNR, CDR2 FQNEAQ (reference sequence). The CDR3 DNA sequence: TGTGCCAGCAGCTATAGGGAACAGGGTTTACACGAGCAGTACTTC. This translates into CASSYREQGLHEQYF.

The chain carries TRBV7-9 and TRBJ2-5; TRBD2 is a possible D gene (6 bases). Between the trimmed V and J ends, which lost 1 base and 3 bases, there was a span of 9 bases. Germline values: CDR1 SEHNR, CDR2 FQNEAQ (reference sequence). This CDR3 comprises 14 residues. CDR3 DNA sequence: TGTGCCAGCAGCTTAGGAGTAGCGGAAGAGACCCAGTACTTC. Its protein product is CASSLGVAEETQYF.

V and J are TRBV4-3 and TRBJ2-5; perhaps TRBD1 as D (5 bases). Germline V gives CDR1 LGHNA, CDR2 YSLEER. The CDR3 runs 17 residues. With 0 bases removed from V and 2 bases from J, the gap between germline ends came to 16 bases. The CDR3 is CASSQDWPAGPQETQYF. CDR3 coding DNA: TGCGCCAGCAGCCAAGATTGGCCGGCAGGGCCTCAAGAGACCCAGTACTTC.

The chain carries TRBV10-3 and TRBJ2-3; 7 bases line up with TRBD2. Trimming cost V 8 bases and J 5 bases; bases outside gene matches: 13. The germline CDR1 and CDR2 sequences are ENHRY and SYGVKD. This CDR3 contains 15 residues. CDR3 sequence (DNA): TGTGCCATCCAGAACGTGGGGGGGGTGGGAGATACGCAGTATTTT. Translation gives CAIQNVGGVGDTQYF.

Worth noting for this clone: Other DNA sequences in this sample translate to the same CDR3. The genes are TRBV5-1 and TRBJ1-6, with 8 bases matching TRBD1. The germline V gene encodes CDR1 SGHRS and CDR2 YFSETQ. This CDR3 has 17 residues. J was trimmed by 4 bases and V by 3 bases; bases with no gene match: 9. For the CDR3, the DNA is TGCGCCAGCAGCTCGACAGGGGCCGGCCTTTATAATTCACCCCTCCACTTT. Amino acids: CASSSTGAGLYNSPLHF. The variable domain in full, completed from reference TRBV5-1 and TRBJ1-6, reads KAGVTQTPRYLIKTRGQQVTLSCSPISGHRSVSWYQQTPGQGLQFLFEYFSETQRNKGNFPGRFSGRQFSNSRSEMNVSTLELGDSALYLCASSSTGAGLYNSPLHFGNGTRLTVT.

This clone was counted a few times. V gene TRBV19 combines with J gene TRBJ1-6, with TRBD1 matching over 11 bases. Trimming took 9 bases from V and 0 from J; bases not matched to a gene: 7. CDR3 length equals 17 residues. Germline V lookup: CDR1 LNHDA, CDR2 SQIVND (reference sequence). The CDR3 DNA reads TGTGCCAGCAGGGGACAGGGGGTGAGCTCCTATAATTCACCCCTCCACTTT. Its translation: CASRGQGVSSYNSPLHF.

The chain recombines TRBV6-4 with TRBJ2-7, with 10 bases lining up with TRBD1. CDR1 and CDR2 from the germline V gene are MRHNA and SNTAGT. Trimming removed 6 bases from V and 4 bases from J; junction bases left unmatched: 9. This CDR3 region has 15 residues. CDR3: CASSVGTGESYEQYF. The CDR3 DNA follows: TGTGCCAGCAGCGTTGGGACAGGGGAAAGTTACGAGCAGTACTTC.

This chain links TRBV2 with TRBJ1-2; D gene ambiguous. Between the trimmed V and J ends, which lost 7 bases and 1 base, there was a span of 7 bases. The CDR3 extends over 12 amino acids. In germline, CDR1 is SNHLY, CDR2 FYNNEI. The CDR3 nucleotides are TGTGCCAGCATCGGTGATAACTATGGCTACACCTTC. Protein sequence: CASIGDNYGYTF.

The J gene is TRBJ1-3, the V gene TRBV5-1; D perhaps matches TRBD1 (6 bases). Germline V gives CDR1 SGHRS, CDR2 YFSETQ. V was clipped by 4 bases and J by 0 bases, with 11 bases between them. This CDR3 is 15 amino acids long. The CDR3 nucleotides read TGCGCCAGCAGCCTGGACAGCCTCTCTGGAAACACCATATATTTT. It is translated as CASSLDSLSGNTIYF.

V usage is TRBV5-1 and J usage is TRBJ2-1; 11 nucleotides match TRBD2. V shed 0 bases and J 8 bases; nucleotides not matched to a gene: 7. Germline V CDR1 and CDR2: SGHRS, YFSETQ. This CDR3 is built from 16 residues. CDR3 sequence (DNA): TGCGCCAGCAGCTTGGTAGCGGGAGGGCCTTCGGATGAGCAGTTCTTC. This translates into CASSLVAGGPSDEQFF.

This clone has only one observation. The chain has TRBV2 and TRBJ2-4, with D possibly TRBD1 on 5 matching bases. Trimming stripped 4 bases from V and 0 bases from J, with 10 bases between. This CDR3 comprises 15 residues. The germline V gene has CDR1 SNHLY and CDR2 FYNNEI. The CDR3 DNA follows: TGTGCCAGCAGTGGACAGACATTAGCCAAAAACATTCAGTACTTC. Residues: CASSGQTLAKNIQYF.

The V gene is TRBV12-3 or TRBV12-4, the J gene TRBJ2-2; 7 bases fit TRBD1. This CDR3 is built from 13 residues. After removal of 7 bases from V and 6 bases from J, the junction contained 5 bases not matched to a gene. CDR3 DNA sequence: TGTGCCAGCAACCTGGGGACAGCCGGGGAGCTGTTTTTT. This codes for CASNLGTAGELFF.

This clone occurred once. The V call is TRBV7-3, the J call TRBJ2-3; D might be TRBD1 (5 bases). The CDR3 runs 14 residues. Germline V lookup: CDR1 SGHTA, CDR2 FQGTGA. Trimming left V 4 bases short and J 0 bases short, with 8 bases between. CDR3 DNA: TGTGCCAGCAGCTCAGGACATAGCACAGATACGCAGTATTTT. It encodes CASSSGHSTDTQYF.

The chain uses TRBV30 and TRBJ1-2, with 8 positions matching TRBD1. Per the germline V gene, CDR1 is GTSNPN and CDR2 is SVGIG (reference sequence). The CDR3 spans 14 residues. J was trimmed by 4 bases and V by 4 bases; bases with no gene match: 8. Here the CDR3 reads CAWTHGTGSYGYTF. The CDR3 region has the DNA TGTGCCTGGACCCATGGGACAGGTTCCTATGGCTACACCTTC.

This sequence joins TRBV6-5 and TRBJ1-2; D is unclear. The V gene lost 5 bases and the J gene lost 8 bases, with 12 bases spanning the gap. The V gene's germline CDR1 is MNHEY and CDR2 SVGAGI. This CDR3 has 12 residues. CDR3 coding DNA: TGTGCCAGCAGTAGCGGACCGGGCGGCTACACCTTC. This gives the protein CASSSGPGGYTF.

The chain is built from TRBV5-1 and TRBJ1-2; TRBD1 matches 12 bases. In germline, CDR1 is SGHRS, CDR2 YFSETQ. The CDR3 contains 15 residues. V shed 3 bases and J 8 bases; nucleotides not matched to a gene: 8. The CDR3 protein is CASSWGDRGREGYTF. CDR3 nucleotide sequence: TGCGCCAGCAGCTGGGGGGACAGGGGGCGAGAAGGCTACACCTTC.

This chain connects TRBV6-6 to TRBJ1-5; 7 bases align to TRBD1. There are 15 residues in the CDR3. The ends lost 5 bases at V and 5 bases at J; junction bases unmatched: 9. Looked up from germline, CDR1 is MNHNY and CDR2 is SVGAGI (reference sequence). DNA for the CDR3: TGTGCCAGCAGTCGACCGACAGGGAAGGATCAGCCCCAGCATTTT. This translates into CASSRPTGKDQPQHF.

V is TRBV7-2 and J is TRBJ1-5; a possible D gene is TRBD1 (6 bases). Trimming removed 1 base at V and 5 bases at J, with 12 bases between. The germline V gene has CDR1 SGHTA and CDR2 FQGNSA. The CDR3 spans 15 residues. CDR3 bases: TGTGCCAGCAGCTTAGAACAGGGCAGGGATCAGCCCCAGCATTTT. This sequence encodes CASSLEQGRDQPQHF.

The rearrangement uses TRBV7-9 and TRBJ1-1; TRBD1 is a possible D gene (6 bases). The V gene lost 3 bases and the J gene lost 8 bases, with 16 bases spanning the gap. Germline-derived CDR1 and CDR2 are SEHNR and FQNEAQ (reference sequence). This CDR3 is built from 14 residues. CDR3 region: CASSFYQGPMEAFF. Written as DNA, the CDR3 is TGTGCCAGCAGCTTCTACCAGGGGCCTATGGAAGCTTTCTTT.

The J gene is TRBJ2-7, the V gene TRBV12-3 or TRBV12-4; possible D gene TRBD1, 6 bases. Trimming took off 6 bases at V and 7 bases at J, with 16 bases between the two ends. The CDR3 sequence is 13 residues long. As DNA, the CDR3 is TGTGCCAGCAGCCAGGGGCCAGCAGGGGAGCAGTACTTC. Amino acids: CASSQGPAGEQYF.

This clone was recorded once. The J gene is TRBJ2-7, the V gene TRBV11-2; 7 bases are a match to TRBD1. Germline CDR1 and CDR2: SGHAT and FQNNGV. Trimming removed 4 bases from V and 2 bases from J; junction bases left unmatched: 11. The CDR3 covers 16 residues. The CDR3 DNA sequence: TGTGCCAGCAGCTCCAATTCGGGACAGAGGCCCTACGAGCAGTACTTC. This encodes CASSSNSGQRPYEQYF.